This TCR beta chain derives from a study of T cell responses to AZD1222 COVID-19 vaccine. Study-wide results and caveats: Spike-specific TCR breadth rose after two AZD1222 doses, and depth rose as well.

Sequencing used immunoSEQ multiplex PCR; TCRdb keeps in-frame clones, though not all of them. The sample includes tens of thousands of clones, about nine tenths of them seen just once. About this clone itself: Its specificity is unknown.

This CDR3 comprises 18 residues. Trimming removed 3 bases from V and 4 bases from J, with 21 bases in between. The V gene's germline CDR1 is MGHDK and CDR2 SYGVNS. The specimen was peripheral blood, collected on day 0 of AZD1222 vaccination. This TCR came from an adult in good health. V and J are TRBV25-1 and TRBJ2-2; perhaps TRBD2 as D (5 bases). CDR3 region: CASSEEVADNWGTGELFF. CDR3 nucleotide sequence: TGTGCCAGCAGTGAGGAGGTAGCTGATAACTGGGGCACCGGGGAGCTGTTTTTT.